Reported below is one T cell receptor (beta chain). Its antigen is currently not known. Base qualities are missing; no much larger clone stands one base away. Library preparation used the immunoSEQ multiplex PCR assay. The source is immuneACCESS, and TCRdb retained only in-frame sequences with V and J called. Part of the clones is not carried over; for the studies checked, unresolved V genes explain less than half of this, and the remainder is unexplained. A total of around 25,000 clones appear in this sample, over 65% of them only once. The ten largest account for roughly 0.98% of the sample. For TCR Vbeta sequencing, memory CD4+ T cells were sorted ex vivo from the peripheral blood of narcolepsy patients and healthy controls. The CDR3 numbers 13 residues from cysteine through phenylalanine. CDR3 DNA only is kept here, 39 bases in frame from base 1. Based on the germline V gene (reference sequence), the CDR1 and CDR2 sequences are GTSNPN and SVGIG. V sheds 4 bases and J sheds 7 bases, leaving 16 bases between their ends.

The source of the sample is a study of T cells in narcolepsy (dated by TCRdb to 2016 to 2019). For context, the study as a whole: Healthy control donors were enrolled in the study alongside patients who had narcolepsy type 1 or type 2 (NT1, NT2). The study used TCR Vbeta sequencing to track clonotypes in blood and CSF while looking for autoreactive T cells in narcolepsy patients that target self-antigens of hypocretin neurons (hypocretin, TRIB2). General conclusions and limits of the study: Plots comparing CSF and blood CD4+ T cell clonotypes from the same patient highlighted HCRT-specific and TRIB2-specific autoreactive clonotypes. According to the report, autoreactive clonotypes were detected serially in the blood of the same patients and of different patients, but not in healthy controls. Patients and controls had similar numbers of sequenced blood memory CD4+ clonotypes, with averages of around 41,000 in patients and some 35,000 in controls. Some blood memory CD4+ repertoires from patients and controls contained no sequences matching autoreactive T cell clones.

The clonotype originates from a human donor in good health. Sequencing was carried out using memory (CD45RA-) CD4+ T cells from blood. Per the publication, the cell subset or site label means: memory T cells sorted ex vivo from peripheral blood. The chain is assembled from TRBV30 and TRBJ1-2; no D gene is confidently identified. The DNA sequence follows: TGTGCCTGGACGGTCGGCGGCCCGCGTGGCTACACCTTC. Its product reads: CAWTVGGPRGYTF. The CDR3 plus the reference TRBV30 and TRBJ1-2 genes for the other parts give the full variable domain: SQTIHQWPATLVQPVGSPLSLECTVEGTSNPNLYWYRQAAGRGLQLLFYSVGIGQISSEVPQNLSASRPQDRQFILSSKKLLLSDSGFYLCAWTVGGPRGYTFGSGTRLTVV.